A single sample gave rise to the 19 T cell receptor beta chains below, sequenced in a study of cytomegalovirus exposure and HLA in healthy donors. Researchers ran the PCR with 60 Vbeta and 13 Jbeta primers. The repertoire was sequenced with immunoSEQ multiplex PCR; TCRdb's copy has only in-frame clones and lacks some. The sample records more than 150,000 clones, around four fifths being singletons. The source material was PBMCs. These receptors came from a woman aged 18-29 years in good health and CMV-seronegative.

This chain joins TRBV7-8 and TRBJ1-1; D is ambiguous. Germline CDR1 is SGHVS and CDR2 is FQNEAQ. The CDR3 runs to 13 residues. Trimming shortened V by 2 bases and J by 1 base, and 5 bases separated the two germline ends. Here the CDR3 DNA reads TGTGCCAGCAGCTTACGGGAGAACACTGAAGCTTTCTTT. Translating it yields CASSLRENTEAFF.

This chain joins TRBV7-8 and TRBJ1-6, with 8 bases aligning to TRBD1. Germline V gene lookup returns CDR1 SGHVS and CDR2 FQNEAQ. V lost 2 bases, J lost 9 bases, and 3 bases stayed unmatched. The CDR3 spans 14 residues. DNA of the CDR3: TGTGCCAGCAGCTTACGGGACAGGCTTTCACCCCTCCACTTT. The encoded protein is CASSLRDRLSPLHF.

This clone was recorded once. CDR3 in amino acids: CASSPGLDYNEQFF. The CDR3 bases are TGTGCCAGCAGCCCGGGACTAGACTACAATGAGCAGTTCTTC. The chain is built from TRBV9 and TRBJ2-1; 8 nucleotides agree with TRBD2. Germline trimming cut 4 bases from V and 3 bases from J; bases unmatched to any gene: 3. The CDR3 loop spans 14 amino acids. CDR1 is SGDLS and CDR2 is YYNGEE in the germline V gene. The variable domain in full, completed from reference TRBV9 and TRBJ2-1, reads DSGVTQTPKHLITATGQRVTLRCSPRSGDLSVYWYQQSLDQGLQFLIQYYNGEERAKGNILERFSAQQFPDLHSELNLSSLELGDSALYFCASSPGLDYNEQFFGPGTRLTVL.

The V and J genes are TRBV7-2 and TRBJ2-7; D is unclear. V was cut by 3 bases and J by 0 bases, with 6 bases left in between. This CDR3 comprises 13 residues. Germline-derived CDR1 and CDR2 are SGHTA and FQGNSA. The CDR3 nucleotides read TGTGCCAGCAGCTTCACCTACTCCTACGAGCAGTACTTC. This sequence encodes CASSFTYSYEQYF. Together with reference TRBV7-2 and TRBJ2-7, the CDR3 gives the full variable domain: GAGVSQSPSNKVTEKGKDVELRCDPISGHTALYWYRQSLGQGLEFLIYFQGNSAPDKSGLPSDRFSAERTGGSVSTLTIQRTQQEDSAVYLCASSFTYSYEQYFGPGTRLTVT.

The chain is built from TRBV5-1 and TRBJ2-6, with D perhaps TRBD1 (6 bases). The CDR3 length is 18 residues. Trimming cost V 0 bases and J 0 bases, with 13 bases left between them. In germline, CDR1 is SGHRS, CDR2 YFSETQ. The CDR3 region is CASSLVLGAVSGANVLTF. The CDR3 region has the DNA TGCGCCAGCAGCTTGGTGCTGGGGGCTGTCTCTGGGGCCAACGTCCTGACTTTC.

The chain has TRBV7-9 and TRBJ2-1; D is ambiguous. Trimming shortened V by 8 bases and J by 3 bases, and 8 bases separated the two germline ends. The germline V gene has CDR1 SEHNR and CDR2 FQNEAQ (reference sequence). This CDR3 is 12 amino acids long. CDR3: CASDEVYNEQFF. The CDR3 nucleotides are TGTGCCAGCGACGAGGTCTACAATGAGCAGTTCTTC.

The CDR3 coding sequence is TGTGCCAGCAGTGAAGGTGGCGGGGGGGCACATGAGCAGTTCTTC. Its translation is CASSEGGGGAHEQFF. This rearrangement joins TRBV6-1 to TRBJ2-1, with 9 positions matching TRBD2. Germline V CDR1 and CDR2: MNHNS, SASEGT. CDR3 length: 15 amino acids. J lost 8 bases, V lost 1 base, and 6 bases had no gene match.

In its sample, this clone was seen a few times. The rearrangement uses TRBV15 and TRBJ1-2; 8 nucleotides match TRBD1. V lost 1 base to trimming and J lost 2 bases; unmatched junction nucleotides: 6. In germline, CDR1 is LNHNV, CDR2 YYDKDF (reference sequence). The CDR3 is 16 residues long. CDR3 coding DNA: TGTGCCACCAGCAGAGGGACAGGGCTAAGGAACTATGGCTACACCTTC. Its protein product is CATSRGTGLRNYGYTF.

The V and J genes are TRBV9 and TRBJ2-3; 14 bases align to TRBD2. This CDR3 is 17 amino acids long. The V gene end was trimmed by 3 bases and the J gene end by 4 bases; junction bases not matched to a gene: 7. CDR1 and CDR2 from the germline V gene are SGDLS and YYNGEE. The CDR3 nucleotides read TGTGCCAGCAGCGCGTCTTCGGGACTAGCGGGGGCAGATACGCAGTATTTT. It is translated as CASSASSGLAGADTQYF.

This clone was recorded once. The chain has TRBV9 and TRBJ2-7; D unresolved. CDR1 SGDLS and CDR2 YYNGEE come from the germline V gene. The CDR3 length is 15 residues. The V and J ends lost 3 bases and 4 bases respectively, with 17 bases between them. CDR3 nucleotide sequence: TGTGCCAGCAGCGCTGACAATTCTCCCCTTTACGAGCAGTACTTC. Protein sequence: CASSADNSPLYEQYF.

The genes are TRBV6-4 and TRBJ2-7, with D perhaps matching TRBD2 (5 bases). This CDR3 comprises 13 residues. Trimming pared 8 bases from V and 0 bases from J, leaving 11 bases between. Germline values: CDR1 MRHNA, CDR2 SNTAGT. The CDR3 here is CASQRTVSYEQYF. DNA for the CDR3: TGTGCCAGCCAGAGGACTGTCTCCTACGAGCAGTACTTC.

The chain combines TRBV7-3 with TRBJ2-3; 10 bases line up with TRBD2. Germline V gives CDR1 SGHTA, CDR2 FQGTGA. J was trimmed by 5 bases and V by 2 bases; bases with no gene match: 16. This CDR3 contains 19 residues. The CDR3 here is CASSLGSWSGRAVGDTQYF. DNA for the CDR3: TGTGCCAGCAGCTTAGGGTCTTGGAGCGGGAGGGCCGTTGGAGATACGCAGTATTTT.

The chain joins TRBV12-5 to TRBJ1-1, with D unresolved. CDR1 and CDR2 from the germline V gene are LGHNT and FRNRAP. The CDR3 is 12 amino acids. V lost 6 bases, J lost 4 bases, and 9 bases lay in between. The CDR3 is CASGFPGTEAFF. The CDR3 nucleotides are TGTGCTAGTGGATTCCCGGGCACTGAAGCTTTCTTT.

This chain uses TRBV9 with TRBJ2-5, with TRBD1 matching 9 bases. The J call could be wrong; TRBJ2-7 is a better fit for the DNA end. Germline V CDR1 and CDR2: SGDLS, YYNGEE. The length of the CDR3 is 14 residues. The CDR3, as DNA: TGTGCCAGCAGCGTAGGGACAGGGGACTACGAGCAGTACTTC. Its protein product is CASSVGTGDYEQYF.

This sequence joins TRBV4-1 and TRBJ2-7; maybe TRBD1 (6 bases). V was cut by 0 bases and J by 6 bases, with 6 bases left in between. The CDR3 runs to 12 residues. CDR1 and CDR2 from the germline V gene are MGHRA and YSYEKL. CDR3: CASSQEQGEQYF. DNA for the CDR3: TGCGCCAGCAGCCAAGAACAGGGCGAGCAGTACTTC.

Of note for this clone: The identical CDR3 is also encoded by other nucleotide sequences in the sample. The chain employs TRBV19 and TRBJ1-5, with a tentative D call TRBD1 (5 bases). Germline CDR1 is LNHDA and CDR2 is SQIVND (reference sequence). V was clipped by 3 bases and J by 1 base, with 16 bases between them. The CDR3 contains 17 residues. The CDR3 sequence: CASSIRRGSDSNQPQHF. CDR3 sequence (DNA): TGTGCCAGTAGTATCCGGCGGGGGAGCGACAGCAATCAGCCCCAGCATTTT.

This clone was observed a handful of times. The chain combines TRBV4-2 with TRBJ2-2; possible D gene TRBD2, 6 bases. The CDR3 spans 16 residues. The V gene lost 7 bases and the J gene lost 2 bases, with 17 bases spanning the gap. In germline, CDR1 is LGHNA, CDR2 YNFKEQ. The CDR3 reads CASTGEVGSNTGELFF. The CDR3, as DNA: TGTGCCAGCACCGGGGAGGTGGGCAGTAACACCGGGGAGCTGTTTTTT.

V gene TRBV6-5 combines with J gene TRBJ2-5; a possible D gene is TRBD1 (6 bases). The CDR3 sequence is 14 residues long. The V and J ends lost 6 bases and 2 bases respectively, with 13 bases between them. Germline values: CDR1 MNHEY, CDR2 SVGAGI. The CDR3 spells CASSTADSQETQYF. CDR3 bases: TGTGCCAGCAGCACCGCGGACAGTCAAGAGACCCAGTACTTC.

V and J are TRBV7-9 and TRBJ2-5; 9 bases map to TRBD2. CDR1 is SEHNR and CDR2 is FQNEAQ in the germline V gene (reference sequence). The ends lost 5 bases at V and 2 bases at J; junction bases unmatched: 6. The CDR3 contains 15 residues. The CDR3 DNA is TGTGCCAGCAGCCGACTAGCGGTTCCGCAAGAGACCCAGTACTTC. Its protein product is CASSRLAVPQETQYF.